This TCR beta chain was profiled in a study of Ad26.COV2.S vaccination and SARS-CoV-2 variants (dated by TCRdb to the early 2020s). Looking at the study overall: Donors in the vaccine arm were drawn from COV1001, a phase I-IIa trial of Ad26.COV2.S in healthy adults that was multicentre, randomized, double-blind and placebo-controlled. Throughout the experiments and outcome assessment, investigators stayed blinded to trial group allocation. TCRbeta repertoire sequencing served as the tool for gauging how specific and how broad the SARS-CoV-2-reactive T cell receptors were following Ad26.COV2.S vaccination. The TCR-sequenced set comprised approximately 32 samples: some 20 Ad26.COV2.S vaccine recipients, 5 placebo recipients and 8 SARS-CoV-2 convalescent individuals. Trial participants were randomized into five groups of five: low-dose or high-dose Ad26.COV2.S given once or twice, or placebo on both occasions. Ad26.COV2.S was administered intramuscularly at a dose of 5x10^10 or 1x10^11 viral particles, either as one shot or as two shots given 56 days apart.

The full study reports these points: Non-spike TCR breadth was comparable between vaccine and placebo recipients, consistent with the vaccine containing only spike. Substantial breadth of spike-specific CD8+ and CD4+ T cell responses was reported after vaccination. The authors noted that the TCR breadth and depth analyses may have underestimated total T cell responses. Spike-specific TCR breadth was higher in Ad26.COV2.S recipients than in placebo recipients (P = 0.0014). The study lacked the statistical power to compare responses across vaccine doses or regimens.

Comments on this clone: What this receptor recognizes is not known. Base qualities are not recorded, but no much larger clone differs from it by a single base.

The label giving this sample's treatment or condition can be read as: about 20 received Ad26.COV2.S at low or high dose, single or two shots; roughly 5 received placebo; per-sample allocation not given. Repertoires of vaccine and placebo recipients were sequenced from samples taken on day 63 after the first injection. Cohort 1b enrolled fewer than 30 adults aged 18-55 years at a single site in Boston, USA, between 29 July and 7 August 2020. Ad26.COV2.S was a replication-incompetent adenovirus type 26 vector that expressed a prefusion-stabilized SARS-CoV-2 spike protein derived from the original Wuhan strain. The CDR3 has 16 amino acids, counting the end cysteine and phenylalanine. Just CDR3 DNA is preserved here, 48 bases in frame from base 1. CDR1 is given as KGHSH and CDR2 as LQKENI, both from the germline V gene. Relative to germline, V is missing 1 base and J is missing 6 bases, with 11 bases of the junction outside any gene match.

TCRbeta CDR3 regions were sequenced with the immunoSEQ Assay. After extraction, genomic DNA underwent amplification by bias-controlled multiplex PCR, followed by high-throughput sequencing. In the authors' own workflow: To quantify the absolute abundance of every unique TCRbeta CDR3 region, sequences were collapsed and filtered. T cell fraction was estimated by normalization of TCRbeta template counts to usable DNA, with usable DNA being measured through amplification of reference genes present in all nucleated cells. Repertoire TCRs were annotated as SARS-CoV-2-specific when V gene, CDR3 amino acid sequence and J gene were exactly matched to a known reactive TCR set. The reference SARS-CoV-2 TCR set was obtained from MIRA and was filtered for enrichment in COVID-19-positive ImmuneCODE repertoires, whereby public or cross-reactive TCRs were removed. Using the MIRA antigens, annotated TCRs were further analysed by specific ORF or by position within an ORF. Breadth was defined as annotated unique rearrangements over total unique productive rearrangements; depth was the summed frequency of those rearrangements. Two-sided Wilcoxon rank-sum tests were applied when comparing TCR breadth between groups. The source is immuneACCESS, and TCRdb retained only in-frame sequences with V and J called. Part of the clones is not carried over; for the studies checked, unresolved V genes explain less than half of this, and the remainder is unexplained. Clonal size and the V and J genes are those of that table, whereas D and trimming came from the DNA. The sample profile shows about 450,000 clones; 75% to 90% of them were found once. Clones ranked in the top ten supply just over 2.5% of the sample.

The TCR comes from a person between 18 and 60 years old who received the Ad26.COV2.S COVID-19 vaccine or a placebo. The V and J genes are TRBV18 and TRBJ2-7; 8 of the junction bases match TRBD1. This sample comprised peripheral blood, obtained in a trial of Ad26.COV2.S vaccine versus placebo. The sequenced DNA: TGTGCCAGCTCACCACTTGACCGGACAGGGCCGACCGAGCAGTACTTC. Its coded protein is CASSPLDRTGPTEQYF.